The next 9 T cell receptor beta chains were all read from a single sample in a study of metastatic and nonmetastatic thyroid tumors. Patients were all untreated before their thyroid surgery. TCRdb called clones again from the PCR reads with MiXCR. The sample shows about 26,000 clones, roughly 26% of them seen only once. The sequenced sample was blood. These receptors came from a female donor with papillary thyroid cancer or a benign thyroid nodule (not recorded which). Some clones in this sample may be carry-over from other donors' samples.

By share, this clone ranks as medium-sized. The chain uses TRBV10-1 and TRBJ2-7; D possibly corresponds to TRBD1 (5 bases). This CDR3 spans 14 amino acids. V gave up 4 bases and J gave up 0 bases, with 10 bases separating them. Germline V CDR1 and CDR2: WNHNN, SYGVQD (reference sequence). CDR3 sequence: CASSGQPRSYEQYF. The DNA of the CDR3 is TGCGCCAGCAGTGGACAGCCACGCTCCTACGAGCAGTACTTC.

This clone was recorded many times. This CDR3 is CASKDRTRSYEQYF. The CDR3 DNA sequence: TGTGCCAGCAAAGACAGAACCCGCTCCTACGAGCAGTACTTC. The chain has TRBV7-2 and TRBJ2-7; D possibly corresponds to TRBD1 (5 bases). V was pared by 7 bases and J by 0 bases, with 13 bases between. This CDR3 has 14 amino acids. Germline CDR1 and CDR2: SGHTA and FQGNSA.

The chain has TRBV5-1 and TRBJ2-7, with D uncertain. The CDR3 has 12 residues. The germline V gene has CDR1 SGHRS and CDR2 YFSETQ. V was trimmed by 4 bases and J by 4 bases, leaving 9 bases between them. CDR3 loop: CASSAEGYEQYF. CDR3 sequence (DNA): TGCGCCAGCAGCGCCGAAGGGTACGAGCAGTACTTC.

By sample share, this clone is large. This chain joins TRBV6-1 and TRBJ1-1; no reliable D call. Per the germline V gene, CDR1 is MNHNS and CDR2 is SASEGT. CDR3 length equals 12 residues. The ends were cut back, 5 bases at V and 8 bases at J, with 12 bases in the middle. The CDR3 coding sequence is TGTGCCAGCAGTTCGGCCAGCAGGGAAGCTTTCTTT. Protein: CASSSASREAFF.

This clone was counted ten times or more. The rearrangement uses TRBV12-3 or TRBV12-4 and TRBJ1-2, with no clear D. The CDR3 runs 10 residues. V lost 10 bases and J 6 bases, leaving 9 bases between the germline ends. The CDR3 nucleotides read TGTGCCACCCGGGATAATGGCTACACCTTC. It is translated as CATRDNGYTF.

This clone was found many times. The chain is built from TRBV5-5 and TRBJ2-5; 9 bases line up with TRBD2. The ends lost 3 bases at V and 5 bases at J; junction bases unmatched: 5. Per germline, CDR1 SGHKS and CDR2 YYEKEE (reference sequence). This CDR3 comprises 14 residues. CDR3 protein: CASSSSSGTETQYF. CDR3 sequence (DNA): TGTGCCAGCAGCTCATCTAGCGGGACGGAGACCCAGTACTTC.

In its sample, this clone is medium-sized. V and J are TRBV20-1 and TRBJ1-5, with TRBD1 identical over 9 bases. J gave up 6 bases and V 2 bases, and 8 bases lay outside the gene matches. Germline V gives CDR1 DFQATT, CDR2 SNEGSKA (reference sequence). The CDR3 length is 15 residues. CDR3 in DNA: TGCAGTGCTAGACCAGCCGGGACAGGGACTCAGCCCCAGCATTTT. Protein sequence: CSARPAGTGTQPQHF.

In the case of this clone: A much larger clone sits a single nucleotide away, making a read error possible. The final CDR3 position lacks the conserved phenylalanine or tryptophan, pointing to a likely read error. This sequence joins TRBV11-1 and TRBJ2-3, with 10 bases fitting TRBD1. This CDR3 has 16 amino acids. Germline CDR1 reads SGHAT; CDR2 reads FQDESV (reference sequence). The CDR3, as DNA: TGTGACAGCAGCCCGGGACAGGGGATTTTCACAGATACGCAGTATCTT. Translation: CDSSPGQGIFTDTQYL.

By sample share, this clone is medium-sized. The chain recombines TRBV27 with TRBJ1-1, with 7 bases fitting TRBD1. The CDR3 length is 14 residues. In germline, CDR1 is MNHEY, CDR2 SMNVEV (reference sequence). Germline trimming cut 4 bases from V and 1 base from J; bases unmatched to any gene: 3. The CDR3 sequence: CASSSTGANTEAFF. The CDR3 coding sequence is TGTGCCAGCAGTTCAACAGGGGCGAACACTGAAGCTTTCTTT.